The rows below give T cell receptor beta chains drawn from one sample of a study of T cells in Graves' hyperthyroidism and ophthalmopathy. TCRdb re-derived calls from the multiplex PCR reads in MiXCR, one entry per CDR3 protein. The table shows 300,000 to 450,000 distinct CDR3 sequences, with around 25% occurring only once. Sequencing input: blood. The receptors originated from a man aged 50 or older with Graves' hyperthyroidism. CDR3s include the opening cysteine and the closing phenylalanine or tryptophan.

J gene,V gene,CDR3 length,CDR3 protein
TRBJ2-1,TRBV4-1,16,CASSQGGTSWDNEQFF
TRBJ2-1,TRBV18,14,CASSLSNYYNEQFF
TRBJ2-3,TRBV5-1,16,CASSLSAGGPTDTQYF
TRBJ2-7,TRBV6-1,14,CASRLAGASYEQYF
TRBJ2-2,TRBV3-1,15,CASSSRDRATGELFF
TRBJ2-1,TRBV20-1,15,CSASQRVSSYNEQFF
TRBJ2-3,TRBV2,15,CASRSGGSSTDTQYF
TRBJ1-5,TRBV6-1,17,CASSGWTGGLSNQPQHF
TRBJ2-6,TRBV28,13,CASTIPGANVLTF
TRBJ2-7,TRBV7-6,14,CASSLVQGGYEQYF
TRBJ1-2,TRBV6-1,14,CASSPPDRSYGYTF
TRBJ2-3,TRBV5-1,18,CASSFMAGGRKGTDTQYF
TRBJ2-7,TRBV7-9,13,CASSFEDSYEQYF
TRBJ2-2,TRBV7-7,13,CASSHTKYGELFF
TRBJ2-1,TRBV7-2,16,CASSSSLAIRYNEQFF
TRBJ2-7,TRBV10-2,13,CASIGQGTHEQYF